Listed below are T cell receptor beta chains from one sample, sequenced in a study of blood T cell repertoires in COVID-19. TCRdb keeps only in-frame clones here, not all; method: immunoSEQ multiplex PCR. The repertoire holds some 190,000 clones, with less than 90% as singletons. The sequencing input was peripheral blood. Receptors were obtained from a human donor in a cohort sampled during active COVID-19. CDR3s include the opening cysteine and the closing phenylalanine or tryptophan. Each record gives: clone size, V gene, J gene, CDR3 length, D gene, CDR3 protein, CDR3 DNA. D genes are given only for firm matches. Expanded clones are given a class, and other clones once, few, many or no size at all.

-	TRBV7-9	TRBJ1-1	14	-	CASSTREMNTEAFF	TGTGCCAGCAGCACCAGGGAAATGAACACTGAAGCTTTCTTT
-	TRBV30	TRBJ1-1	13	-	CALSGEWVTEAFF	TGTGCCTTGTCCGGGGAGTGGGTCACTGAAGCTTTCTTT
-	TRBV9	TRBJ1-5	14	-	CASSVGAGTQPQHF	TGTGCCAGCAGCGTAGGGGCGGGGACCCAGCCCCAGCATTTT
-	TRBV18	TRBJ2-3	12	-	CASSPSVDTQYF	TGTGCCAGCTCACCGTCCGTAGATACGCAGTATTTT
-	TRBV5-1	TRBJ1-1	12	-	CASRRTGDEAFF	TGCGCCAGCAGGAGGACTGGGGATGAAGCTTTCTTT
once	TRBV30	TRBJ1-5	13	-	CAWSGDINQPQHF	TGTGCCTGGAGTGGGGACATCAATCAGCCCCAGCATTTT
-	TRBV9	TRBJ2-2	15	TRBD1	CASSVWTGRSGELFF	TGTGCCAGCAGCGTTTGGACAGGACGTTCCGGGGAGCTGTTTTTT
-	TRBV27	TRBJ2-1	15	TRBD2	CASSSLAGGQDEQFF	TGTGCCAGCAGTTCACTAGCGGGAGGGCAGGATGAGCAGTTCTTC
-	TRBV19	TRBJ1-5	14	TRBD1	CASSTDRENQPQHF	TGTGCCAGTAGTACCGACAGGGAAAATCAGCCCCAGCATTTT
once	TRBV19	TRBJ1-1	14	TRBD1	CASRISGTGFVAFF	TGTGCCAGTAGAATCTCCGGGACAGGGTTTGTAGCTTTCTTT
-	TRBV6-2/TRBV6-3	TRBJ2-7	15	TRBD1	CASSSGPRGLYEQYF	TGTGCCAGCAGTTCCGGCCCCAGGGGGCTGTACGAGCAGTACTTC
-	TRBV7-9	TRBJ2-2	17	-	CASSPNPGGIDTGELFF	TGTGCCAGCAGCCCCAACCCCGGGGGTATCGACACCGGGGAGCTGTTTTTT
-	TRBV7-2	TRBJ1-1	13	-	CASSPRPLGEAFF	TGTGCCAGCAGCCCCCGGCCCCTCGGGGAAGCTTTCTTT
once	TRBV7-9	TRBJ1-2	13	-	CASSLGPGAGYTF	TGTGCCAGCAGCTTAGGTCCGGGAGCGGGCTACACCTTC
-	TRBV24-1	TRBJ2-1	12	TRBD1	CATSDRTGLQFF	TGTGCCACCAGTGATCGGACAGGGCTTCAGTTCTTC
-	TRBV10-3	TRBJ2-3	13	-	CARLTGSTDTQYF	TGTGCCAGACTGACAGGAAGCACAGATACGCAGTATTTT
once	TRBV4-1	TRBJ2-2	17	TRBD1	CASSHLPGQGARGELFF	TGCGCCAGCAGCCATTTACCGGGACAGGGGGCTAGGGGGGAGCTGTTTTTT
-	TRBV24-1	TRBJ2-3	16	TRBD1	CATSDLTATGVDTQYF	TGTGCCACCAGTGATCTAACCGCCACAGGGGTGGATACGCAGTATTTT
-	TRBV28	TRBJ1-5	18	-	CASIMGGALQNSNQPQHF	TGTGCCAGCATTATGGGGGGTGCGCTCCAGAATAGCAATCAGCCCCAGCATTTT
-	TRBV19	TRBJ2-5	17	TRBD2	CASSIPGLAGFRETQYF	TGTGCCAGTAGTATCCCGGGACTAGCGGGGTTCAGGGAGACCCAGTACTTC
-	TRBV5-1	TRBJ2-3	17	TRBD1	CASSLGTGAPSTDTQYF	TGCGCCAGCAGCTTGGGGACAGGGGCCCCTAGCACAGATACGCAGTATTTT
once	TRBV24-1	TRBJ2-5	15	-	CATSERFQGKETQYF	TGTGCCACCAGTGAGAGATTTCAGGGCAAGGAGACCCAGTACTTC
-	TRBV2	TRBJ1-2	12	-	CASSEFLYGYTF	TGTGCCAGCAGTGAATTCTTATATGGCTACACCTTC
-	TRBV19	TRBJ1-2	13	-	CASKGQANYGYTF	TGTGCCAGTAAGGGACAAGCTAACTATGGCTACACCTTC
many	TRBV28	TRBJ2-7	15	-	CASSRTNRGSYEQYF	TGTGCCAGCAGCAGGACCAATAGGGGGTCCTACGAGCAGTACTTC
-	TRBV5-6	TRBJ2-5	16	TRBD1	CASSDTTGAWQETQYF	TGTGCCAGCAGCGATACGACAGGGGCATGGCAAGAGACCCAGTACTTC
few	TRBV6-5	TRBJ1-6	14	TRBD1	CASVMRDRGPPLHF	TGTGCCAGTGTCATGAGGGACAGGGGACCCCCCCTCCACTTT
-	TRBV5-1	TRBJ1-1	15	TRBD1	CASSPRTGVNTEAFF	TGCGCCAGCAGCCCGCGGACAGGCGTGAACACTGAAGCTTTCTTT
-	TRBV24-1	TRBJ2-2	13	-	CATSDPNTGELFF	TGTGCCACCAGTGACCCAAACACCGGGGAGCTGTTTTTT
-	TRBV19	TRBJ1-5	13	-	CASSFQVNQPQHF	TGTGCCAGTAGTTTTCAGGTGAATCAGCCCCAGCATTTT
-	TRBV30	TRBJ2-7	14	TRBD1	CASRTGGAFYEQYF	TGTGCCTCTAGGACAGGGGGCGCGTTCTACGAGCAGTACTTC
once	TRBV7-8	TRBJ1-1	15	TRBD1	CASRLTGDDGTEAFF	TGTGCCAGCAGACTGACAGGGGACGATGGCACTGAAGCTTTCTTT
-	TRBV7-2	TRBJ2-2	14	-	CASSFNSGAGELFF	TGTGCCAGCAGCTTTAACTCGGGGGCCGGGGAGCTGTTTTTT
-	TRBV4-1	TRBJ2-3	15	-	CASSLRGGREDTQYF	TGCGCCAGCAGCCTACGAGGGGGAAGGGAAGATACGCAGTATTTT
-	TRBV5-1	TRBJ2-7	14	TRBD1	CASSFGQGDYEQYF	TGCGCCAGCAGCTTTGGACAGGGGGACTACGAGCAGTACTTC
once	TRBV19	TRBJ1-5	13	-	CASSIHWRQPQHF	TGTGCCAGTAGCATTCATTGGCGGCAGCCCCAGCATTTT
-	TRBV6-1	TRBJ1-2	16	-	CASSEILSDTLYGYTF	TGTGCCAGCAGTGAGATATTATCGGACACCCTCTATGGCTACACCTTC
-	TRBV18	TRBJ2-1	14	TRBD2	CASSPQREGDEQFF	TGTGCCAGCTCACCCCAGCGGGAAGGGGATGAGCAGTTCTTC
-	TRBV2	TRBJ2-2	16	-	CASSVLWTKGTGELFF	TGTGCCAGCAGTGTCTTGTGGACAAAAGGCACCGGGGAGCTGTTTTTT
few	TRBV5-1	TRBJ2-7	15	TRBD1	CASSFGTGSIYEQYF	TGCGCCAGCAGCTTTGGGACAGGATCCATCTACGAGCAGTACTTC
-	TRBV29-1	TRBJ1-4	15	TRBD1	CSALGGDRGLEKLFF	TGCAGCGCCCTGGGGGGAGACAGGGGACTTGAAAAACTGTTTTTT
-	TRBV19	TRBJ1-5	12	-	CASSIGGQPQHF	TGTGCCAGTAGTATCGGCGGCCAGCCCCAGCATTTT
-	TRBV7-2	TRBJ1-1	18	-	CASSLAAVRRVSRTEAFF	TGTGCCAGCAGCTTAGCGGCGGTTCGCAGGGTGTCGCGCACTGAAGCTTTCTTT
-	TRBV5-4	TRBJ2-2	14	-	CASSWGQNTGELFF	TGTGCCAGCAGCTGGGGACAGAACACCGGGGAGCTGTTTTTT
-	TRBV5-1	TRBJ1-6	16	-	CASSLRGGFGQSPLHF	TGCGCCAGCAGCTTGCGGGGTGGGTTTGGACAGTCACCCCTCCACTTT
-	TRBV19	TRBJ1-3	14	-	CAAKRGHSGNTIYF	TGTGCCGCCAAGCGGGGGCACTCTGGAAACACCATATATTTT
few	TRBV7-9	TRBJ2-5	17	-	CASSLVGLEGGQETQYF	TGTGCCAGCAGCTTAGTGGGGCTAGAAGGGGGCCAAGAGACCCAGTACTTC
once	TRBV9	TRBJ2-2	15	-	CASSAIQGPTGELFF	TGTGCCAGCAGCGCAATACAGGGTCCCACCGGGGAGCTGTTTTTT